This TCR beta chain was identified during a study of post-analysis software for immune sequencing data. General study findings and limits: TRBV segments more frequent in patients than in controls numbered several and included TRBV5-6, TRBV5-1 and TRBV20-1. Diversity measured as normalized Chao1 was significantly lower in multiple sclerosis patients than in controls.

Presence of unique molecular identifiers characterized the TCR beta cDNA libraries. Between 1 and 10 million T cells gave rise to 500,000 to 600,000 cDNA molecules. MiXCR, applied by TCRdb to the PCR reads, yields one record per CDR3 protein. The sample yields about 430,000 distinct CDR3 sequences, approximately 37% seen once. This clonotype was observed a few times. Its target is not known. Germline lookup yields CDR1 LGHNT and CDR2 FRNRAP. Trimming shortened V by 2 bases and J by 3 bases, and 11 bases separated the two germline ends. The CDR3 sequence is 14 residues long. This receptor was obtained from a girl under 10 years old with multiple sclerosis. The gene calls are TRBV12-5 and TRBJ2-7; D call uncertain. Sequences were obtained from blood. The CDR3 coding sequence is TGTGCTAGTGGTTTGATGGGTCCGCTCTACGAGCAGTACTTC. Amino acids: CASGLMGPLYEQYF.